This T cell receptor beta chain originates from a study of blood T cell repertoires in COVID-19. With 5 bases clipped from V and 0 bases from J, the junction kept 10 bases outside the gene matches. CDR1 and CDR2 from the germline V gene are SGHNT and YYREEE (reference sequence). The CDR3 has 18 residues. Authors' analysis steps: The assay estimated nucleated cells by amplifying reference gene primers. Some clones are missing from TCRdb's copy, which holds only in-frame ones; the method was immunoSEQ multiplex PCR. The V and J calls and clone size come from that table; D and trimming were worked out from the DNA. The sample lists about 300,000 clones, just under 90% seen once, with about 2% in the top ten. Seattle patients were enrolled during active infection and followed longitudinally.

This TCR was recovered from a woman aged 25 to 45 with COVID-19, enrolled during active disease. The chain uses TRBV5-4 and TRBJ2-1; TRBD2 matches 11 bases. Sequencing used peripheral blood. The CDR3 DNA is TGTGCCAGCAGTCCGACTAGCGGGACCACTCCCTCCTACAATGAGCAGTTCTTC. It yields the protein CASSPTSGTTPSYNEQFF. The full variable domain, with the rest looked up from reference TRBV5-4 and TRBJ2-1, is ETGVTQSPTHLIKTRGQQVTLRCSSQSGHNTVSWYQQALGQGPQFIFQYYREEENGRGNFPPRFSGLQFPNYSSELNVNALELDDSALYLCASSPTSGTTPSYNEQFFGPGTRLTVL.